Listed below are T cell receptor beta chains from one sample, sequenced in a study of blood T cell repertoires in COVID-19. Sequencing was performed with immunoSEQ multiplex PCR; in TCRdb, only in-frame clones are kept and a portion is missing. Here the sample spans about 170,000 clones, 85% being singletons. The sample consisted of peripheral blood. Source of these receptors: a human donor with acute or convalescent COVID-19. The donor label of this sample is uncertain. The CDR3 runs from the conserved cysteine through the conserved F or W. D genes are given only for firm matches. The size field is filled for only some rows; it gives once, few, many or a size class.

CDR3nt,CDR3aa,d_gene,abundance,v_gene,j_gene,len
TGTGCCACCAGCCCAGCGGGACTAGCGGGGGTAGAGACCCAGTACTTC,CATSPAGLAGVETQYF,TRBD2,.,TRBV15,TRBJ2-5,16
TGTGCCAGCAGCCCTAACACCGGGGAGCTGTTTTTT,CASSPNTGELFF,.,.,TRBV5-5,TRBJ2-2,12
TGTGCCAGCAGCCTGGACAGTGCCAATAATTCACCCCTCCACTTT,CASSLDSANNSPLHF,.,.,TRBV7-3,TRBJ1-6,15
TGCGCCAGCACCCAGGGGGTAGCGGGGGTTGCTGGCACCGGGGAGCTGTTTTTT,CASTQGVAGVAGTGELFF,TRBD2,.,TRBV10-1,TRBJ2-2,18
TGTGCCAGTAGTAGTGTCGGGGGGTCCTACAATGAGCAGTTCTTC,CASSSVGGSYNEQFF,TRBD2,.,TRBV19,TRBJ2-1,15
TGTGCCAGCAGTCAGCAGGCGCTGGGCAGCACCTTC,CASSQQALGSTF,.,.,TRBV6-5,TRBJ1-2,12
TGTGCCAGCAGCTTATACAGGGATAAAGAGACCCAGTACTTC,CASSLYRDKETQYF,.,.,TRBV7-9,TRBJ2-5,14
TGTGCCAGCAGCTGGGGGGGGAACAATTCACCCCTCCACTTT,CASSWGGNNSPLHF,.,.,TRBV7-2,TRBJ1-6,14
TGTGCCAGCAGCGCTGGGGGGGCCCGAGATACGCAGTATTTT,CASSAGGARDTQYF,.,.,TRBV7-3,TRBJ2-3,14
TGCGCCAGCAGCTCTAGGACAGGGGGCAACTATGGCTACACCTTC,CASSSRTGGNYGYTF,TRBD1,.,TRBV5-1,TRBJ1-2,15
TGTGCCAGCAGGGCCGGACAGAAGGGGAACTATGGCTACACCTTC,CASRAGQKGNYGYTF,.,.,TRBV6-5,TRBJ1-2,15
TGTGCCAGCAGCTTAGCCCAGCGTACCCAGTACTTC,CASSLAQRTQYF,.,.,TRBV7-9,TRBJ2-5,12
TGTGCCAGCAGCCCTCTGAGGCTAGCGGGGGGGCGGGATACGCAGTATTTT,CASSPLRLAGGRDTQYF,TRBD2,.,TRBV7-2,TRBJ2-3,17
TGTGCCTGGAGTGCGGCGGCAGGGCAGCCCCAGCATTTT,CAWSAAAGQPQHF,.,.,TRBV30,TRBJ1-5,13
TGTGCCAGCAGCTTATCCCACTGGCGGGGATCTAGCACAGATACGCAGTATTTT,CASSLSHWRGSSTDTQYF,.,.,TRBV11-3,TRBJ2-3,18
TGTGCCAGCAGCCATGGGACTAGCGGGGGCAATGAGCAGTTCTTC,CASSHGTSGGNEQFF,TRBD2,.,TRBV11-3,TRBJ2-1,15
TGTGCCAGCAGCTTAGGGGGACAGGGGTTCAATCAGCCCCAGCATTTT,CASSLGGQGFNQPQHF,TRBD1,.,TRBV7-2,TRBJ1-5,16
TGTGCCACCAAGGTGGGAGGTAGCGGGGGGGAAAAGACCCAGTACTTC,CATKVGGSGGEKTQYF,TRBD2,.,TRBV28,TRBJ2-5,16
TGCGCCAGCAGCGGGGGACAGGGTCACACAGATACGCAGTATTTT,CASSGGQGHTDTQYF,TRBD1,.,TRBV5-1,TRBJ2-3,15
TGTGCCACCAGCCTATCAGGGGGAACCGGGGAGCTGTTTTTT,CATSLSGGTGELFF,TRBD1,.,TRBV24-1,TRBJ2-2,14
TGTGCCACCAGCGCGAGCTTACTGAATCAGCCCCAGCATTTT,CATSASLLNQPQHF,.,.,TRBV15,TRBJ1-5,14
TGTGCCAGCAGTGAAGCCGGGGAGGGCCATGGCTACACCTTC,CASSEAGEGHGYTF,.,.,TRBV6-1,TRBJ1-2,14
TGTGCCAGCAGGGCAGGGGGCGAACTTAATTCACCCCTCCACTTT,CASRAGGELNSPLHF,TRBD1,.,TRBV14,TRBJ1-6,15
TGTGCCAGTAGTATAGGCGGGCTTCTAGAGACTGAAGCTTTCTTT,CASSIGGLLETEAFF,.,.,TRBV19,TRBJ1-1,15
TGTGCCAGCAGCCAAGGGGGAGGGCTGCGGTCAGATACGCAGTATTTT,CASSQGGGLRSDTQYF,TRBD2,.,TRBV3-1/TRBV3-2,TRBJ2-3,16
TGCGCCAGCAGCTTGGCAGGCAGGGGGGAAGAGCAGTACTTC,CASSLAGRGEEQYF,.,.,TRBV5-1,TRBJ2-7,14
TGTGCCAGTAGTATGCGGGGACAGCAAAGCAATCAGCCCCAGCATTTT,CASSMRGQQSNQPQHF,TRBD1,.,TRBV19,TRBJ1-5,16
TGTGCCAGCAGCCCTCAGGGGGCGGAAGGCTACACCTTC,CASSPQGAEGYTF,TRBD1,.,TRBV9,TRBJ1-2,13
TGTGCCAGCAGTTACTCCAGGGGGCGCGTTTCACCCCTCCACTTT,CASSYSRGRVSPLHF,TRBD1,.,TRBV6-5,TRBJ1-6,15
TGTGCCAGCAGTTTTTCGGACAGGGACTACGAGCAGTACTTC,CASSFSDRDYEQYF,TRBD1,once,TRBV28,TRBJ2-7,14
TGCGCCAGCAGCTTCGGGACTAGCGGGCAAGAGACCCAGTACTTC,CASSFGTSGQETQYF,TRBD2,.,TRBV5-1,TRBJ2-5,15
TGTGCCAGCAGCTTGGAGTCGGGACAGAGGTCCTATGGCTACACCTTC,CASSLESGQRSYGYTF,TRBD1,.,TRBV5-8,TRBJ1-2,16
TGTGCCAGCAGTTTAGTTAGGACGGGGGGCTACACCTTC,CASSLVRTGGYTF,.,.,TRBV12-3/TRBV12-4,TRBJ1-2,13
TGCGCCAGCAGTCCGCCGGACAGGGGGAACAATGAGCAGTTCTTC,CASSPPDRGNNEQFF,TRBD1,.,TRBV5-1,TRBJ2-1,15
TGCGCCAGCAGCTTGGGGCAGGGGGCTCCATTCAATGAGCAGTTCTTC,CASSLGQGAPFNEQFF,TRBD1,.,TRBV5-1,TRBJ2-1,16
TGTGCCAGCAGTCACGGACAGCCCAATCAGCCCCAGCATTTT,CASSHGQPNQPQHF,.,.,TRBV7-9,TRBJ1-5,14
TGTGCCAGCAGCTACGGACAGTCCTCTGGAAACACCATATATTTT,CASSYGQSSGNTIYF,.,once,TRBV3-1/TRBV3-2,TRBJ1-3,15
TGCAGTGCTACGTCGGGTGAAAAACTGTTTTTT,CSATSGEKLFF,.,once,TRBV20-1,TRBJ1-4,11
TGTGCCAGCAGTTCTCACAGGGCTGGCACTGAAGCTTTCTTT,CASSSHRAGTEAFF,.,.,TRBV6-6,TRBJ1-1,14
TGTGCCAGCAGCTCCTCGGACGGCGGGTGGGGCTACACCTTC,CASSSSDGGWGYTF,.,.,TRBV7-9,TRBJ1-2,14
TGTGCCAGCAGTTTCCAGGTGCGGGGAAACACTGAAGCTTTCTTT,CASSFQVRGNTEAFF,.,.,TRBV6-5,TRBJ1-1,15
TGTGCCAGCAGCCCCAGGGGCTCTGGAAACACCATATATTTT,CASSPRGSGNTIYF,.,.,TRBV7-9,TRBJ1-3,14
TGTGCCAGCAGCGCCAGGGAACCTGGAAACACCATATATTTT,CASSAREPGNTIYF,.,.,TRBV9,TRBJ1-3,14
TGTGCCAGCAGCGTCCGGGACAGGGGGCTGATCGGGGAGCTGTTTTTT,CASSVRDRGLIGELFF,TRBD1,.,TRBV7-8,TRBJ2-2,16
TGTGCCAGCAGCTCGAGTGGGACATACCAAGAGACCCAGTACTTC,CASSSSGTYQETQYF,.,.,TRBV7-8,TRBJ2-5,15
TGTGCCAGCAGCCATGGGGGGGGCGGCACCGGGGAGCTGTTTTTT,CASSHGGGGTGELFF,.,.,TRBV4-2,TRBJ2-2,15
TGCGCCAGCAGCACAGGAGCTGGAAACACCATATATTTT,CASSTGAGNTIYF,.,.,TRBV5-1,TRBJ1-3,13
TGCGCCAGCAGCTTGGTTGAGCACTATAATTCACCCCTCCACTTT,CASSLVEHYNSPLHF,.,.,TRBV5-1,TRBJ1-6,15
TGTGCCAGCAGCTTAGCCCCGGGGGGAGGTGAAAAACTGTTTTTT,CASSLAPGGGEKLFF,.,.,TRBV7-2,TRBJ1-4,15
TGCGCCAGCAGCTTGGACGGCTACTATGAAGCTTTCTTT,CASSLDGYYEAFF,.,.,TRBV5-1,TRBJ1-1,13
TGTGCCAGCAGCCTTAGCTTGAATTTAAACATTCAGTACTTC,CASSLSLNLNIQYF,.,.,TRBV3-1/TRBV3-2,TRBJ2-4,14
TGTGCCAGCAGCTCACATAGAACCCCCGGAAGGTCATCTAGGCCCCTCCACTTT,CASSSHRTPGRSSRPLHF,.,.,TRBV7-8,TRBJ1-6,18
TGTGCCAGCAGTGAGCGGGGGGGTATCCCAGATACGCAGTATTTT,CASSERGGIPDTQYF,TRBD2,.,TRBV6-6,TRBJ2-3,15
TGCGCCAGCAGCTTGGGACAGTATAATTCACCCCTCCACTTT,CASSLGQYNSPLHF,.,.,TRBV5-1,TRBJ1-6,14
TGTGCCAGCAGTTACACGTACAGAAACTATGGCTACACCTTC,CASSYTYRNYGYTF,.,.,TRBV6-5,TRBJ1-2,14
TGTGCCAGCAGCCAAGTTACGGGGGGCCTGACAGATACGCAGTATTTT,CASSQVTGGLTDTQYF,.,.,TRBV14,TRBJ2-3,16
TGTGCCAGCAGCGTAGAGGTAGGGGCCGGTCAGCCCCAGCATTTT,CASSVEVGAGQPQHF,.,.,TRBV9,TRBJ1-5,15
TGTGCCAGCAGCTCCACAAGAGGCACCTACAATGAGCAGTTCTTC,CASSSTRGTYNEQFF,.,.,TRBV7-2,TRBJ2-1,15
TGTGCCAGCTCACCTGACAGGGGTTCTCGGGAGCAGTACTTC,CASSPDRGSREQYF,TRBD1,.,TRBV18,TRBJ2-7,14
TGTGCCAGCGGGACAGGGGGCCGAGGGTACGAGCAGTACTTC,CASGTGGRGYEQYF,TRBD1,.,TRBV2,TRBJ2-7,14